These 28 T cell receptor beta chains were all obtained from the same sample, sequenced in a study of response to subunit inactivated influenza vaccine (dated by TCRdb to 2016 to 2018). The protocol used for the library was RT-PCR. TCRdb shows the sequencer as Illumina HiSeq 2500. TCRdb redid the processing of the public reads, applying fastp at Q25 and MiXCR, and retained in-frame beta chains. All rows with the same CDR3 protein become a single entry with the most common DNA and genes. For this sample the table gives about 780,000 distinct CDR3 sequences, of which 18% were detected only once. The top ten hold 11% of the sample. The source was PBMCs from blood, collected approximately 5 days after vaccination. Receptors were obtained from a man between 50 and 59 years old who received an inactivated influenza vaccine. Donor details come from another sample of the same person, matched by shared clones.

This clonotype occurred many times. V and J are TRBV20-1 and TRBJ1-1; tentatively, D is TRBD1 (5 bases). Deletions cut 6 bases from V and 1 base from J, with 9 bases between. The CDR3 runs to 12 residues. Germline assignment: CDR1 DFQATT and CDR2 SNEGSKA (reference sequence). CDR3 sequence: CSALGPNTEAFF. Written as DNA, the CDR3 is TGCAGTGCCCTGGGGCCGAACACTGAAGCTTTCTTT.

The chain employs TRBV2 and TRBJ2-1; D not resolved. V gave up 7 bases and J gave up 0 bases, with 7 bases separating them. CDR1 and CDR2 from the germline V gene are SNHLY and FYNNEI. This CDR3 is 13 amino acids long. Written as DNA, the CDR3 is TGTGCCAGCAACTACGGCTCCTACAATGAGCAGTTCTTC. It codes for CASNYGSYNEQFF.

The chain carries TRBV20-1 and TRBJ1-5, with TRBD1 as a possible D gene (5 bases). The CDR3 is made up of 14 amino acids. CDR1 and CDR2 from the germline V gene are DFQATT and SNEGSKA (reference sequence). V lost 6 bases, J lost 0 bases, and 12 bases lay in between. CDR3 residues: CSATGTTSNQPQHF. The CDR3 DNA follows: TGCAGTGCCACCGGGACGACTAGCAATCAGCCCCAGCATTTT.

CDR3 nucleotide sequence: TGTGCCAGCAGTTGGTCAGGAAACACCGGGGAGCTGTTTTTT. Translation gives CASSWSGNTGELFF. The J gene is TRBJ2-2, the V gene TRBV6-2 or TRBV6-3, with D unclear. There are 14 residues in the CDR3. The germline CDR1 and CDR2 sequences are MNHEY and SVGEGT. The V end was cut by 4 bases, the J end by 2 bases, with 8 bases between.

The gene calls are TRBV2 and TRBJ1-2; no clear D. Germline-derived CDR1 and CDR2 are SNHLY and FYNNEI. Trimming stripped 4 bases from V and 1 base from J, with 4 bases between. The CDR3 loop spans 12 amino acids. In DNA form, the CDR3 reads TGTGCCAGCAGTGCCAGTAACTATGGCTACACCTTC. Translating gives CASSASNYGYTF.

The genes are TRBV29-1 and TRBJ1-2; unclear D gene. The CDR3 extends over 11 amino acids. CDR1 is SQVTM and CDR2 is ANQGSEA in the germline V gene. V was pared by 7 bases and J by 6 bases, with 12 bases between. In nucleotides, the CDR3 is TGCAGCGCCCGACAACTCGATGGCTACACCTTC. Protein product: CSARQLDGYTF. The full variable domain, rest sourced from reference TRBV29-1 and TRBJ1-2, is SAVISQKPSRDICQRGTSLTIQCQVDSQVTMMFWYRQQPGQSLTLIATANQGSEATYESGFVIDKFPISRPNLTFSTLTVSNMSPEDSSIYLCSARQLDGYTFGSGTRLTVV.

This clonotype was detected only a few times. The chain recombines TRBV5-5 with TRBJ2-6; D unresolved. The CDR3 length is 13 residues. CDR1 SGHKS and CDR2 YYEKEE come from the germline V gene (reference sequence). The V and J ends lost 4 bases and 4 bases respectively, with 6 bases between them. DNA for the CDR3: TGTGCCAGCAGCCCTTGGGGGGCCAACGTCCTGACTTTC. Its protein is CASSPWGANVLTF. The entire variable domain, with the rest obtained from reference TRBV5-5 and TRBJ2-6, is as follows: DAGVTQSPTHLIKTRGQQVTLRCSPISGHKSVSWYQQVLGQGPQFIFQYYEKEERGRGNFPDRFSARQFPNYSSELNVNALLLGDSALYLCASSPWGANVLTFGAGSRLTVL.

This clonotype appeared a few times. The gene calls are TRBV20-1 and TRBJ1-2; D uncertain. From germline, CDR1 is DFQATT and CDR2 SNEGSKA (reference sequence). V lost 4 bases and J lost 2, with 8 bases in between. The CDR3 totals 12 residues. This CDR3 reads CSATWTNYGYTF. CDR3 sequence (DNA): TGCAGTGCTACCTGGACCAACTATGGCTACACCTTC.

This chain uses TRBV10-3 with TRBJ1-4; no clear D gene. The CDR3 extends over 15 amino acids. Trimming cost V 0 bases and J 5 bases, with 10 bases left between them. Germline V gene sequence: CDR1 ENHRY, CDR2 SYGVKD. Written as DNA, the CDR3 is TGTGCCATCAGTGAGTCGCGAGCAGGCAATGAAAAACTGTTTTTT. It is translated as CAISESRAGNEKLFF.

J is TRBJ2-7 and V is TRBV20-1, with 10 bases aligning to TRBD2. The CDR3 is 15 amino acids. V trimming: 0 bases; J trimming: 2 bases; junction bases outside the gene matches: 4. Germline-derived CDR1 and CDR2 are DFQATT and SNEGSKA (reference sequence). CDR3 in amino acids: CSARDSGRLTYEQYF. In nucleotides, the CDR3 is TGCAGTGCTAGAGATAGCGGGAGGCTCACCTACGAGCAGTACTTC.

V gene TRBV11-2 combines with J gene TRBJ2-7; no clear D. The CDR3 is 13 amino acids. Trimming took off 5 bases at V and 2 bases at J, with 10 bases between the two ends. Per the germline V gene, CDR1 is SGHAT and CDR2 is FQNNGV. CDR3 protein: CASSPLPTYEQYF. For the CDR3, the DNA is TGTGCCAGCAGCCCATTACCCACCTACGAGCAGTACTTC.

V is TRBV28 and J is TRBJ2-7; the D is unclear. Deletions cut 6 bases from V and 1 base from J, with 16 bases between. The V gene's germline CDR1 is MDHEN and CDR2 SYDVKM. CDR3 length equals 15 residues. The CDR3 is CASRSPGSASYEQYF. In DNA form, the CDR3 reads TGTGCCAGCAGATCCCCGGGCTCCGCTTCCTACGAGCAGTACTTC.

There are a few counts of this clonotype. The rearrangement joins TRBV12-3 or TRBV12-4 to TRBJ1-1; no reliable D call. The CDR3 is made up of 14 amino acids. Trimming cost V 1 base and J 1 base, with 7 bases left between them. The CDR3, as DNA: TGTGCCAGCAGTTTAGGGCCGAGGAACACTGAAGCTTTCTTT. Amino acids: CASSLGPRNTEAFF.

This clonotype was detected a few times. The DNA for the CDR3 is TGCAGTGCTAACAGTGCCAATCAGCCCCAGCATTTT. It translates to CSANSANQPQHF. The V call is TRBV20-1, the J call TRBJ1-5, with D unclear. The germline CDR1 and CDR2 sequences are DFQATT and SNEGSKA (reference sequence). The germline V and J ends were trimmed by 4 bases and 3 bases, with 7 bases remaining between them. The CDR3 is made up of 12 amino acids.

This chain links TRBV5-1 with TRBJ2-1, with 8 bases that match TRBD1. CDR1 and CDR2 (germline): SGHRS, YFSETQ. V dropped 0 bases and J dropped 8; count of bases not matched to a gene: 7. This CDR3 has 15 amino acids. DNA of the CDR3: TGCGCCAGCAGCTTGGTGCCAGGGGGCTCGGATGAGCAGTTCTTC. It encodes CASSLVPGGSDEQFF.

The V and J genes are TRBV6-2 or TRBV6-3 and TRBJ2-2; 8 bases are shared with TRBD1. V lost 8 bases, J lost 3 bases, and 2 bases stayed unmatched. The length of the CDR3 is 13 residues. Germline V gene data show CDR1 as MNHEY and CDR2 as SVGEGT. CDR3 bases: TGTGCCAGCGGACAGGGTTACACCGGGGAGCTGTTTTTT. It is translated as CASGQGYTGELFF.

V and J are TRBV2 and TRBJ2-5; 7 positions match TRBD1. V shed 3 bases, J shed 5 bases, and the junction held 6 bases outside the gene matches. Germline CDR1 is SNHLY and CDR2 is FYNNEI. The CDR3 runs 14 residues. The CDR3 reads CASSDRGLEETQYF. The CDR3 bases are TGTGCCAGCAGTGATAGGGGGCTGGAGGAGACCCAGTACTTC.

This clonotype turned up a few times. The chain links TRBV5-1 to TRBJ2-5, with a weak D call TRBD1 (5 bases). Germline V CDR1 and CDR2: SGHRS, YFSETQ. V was clipped by 0 bases and J by 3 bases, with 12 bases between them. There are 15 residues in the CDR3. CDR3 DNA: TGCGCCAGCAGCTTGGGTTCAGGGAATGAAGAGACCCAGTACTTC. Amino acid sequence: CASSLGSGNEETQYF. The full variable domain, its missing parts supplied by reference TRBV5-1 and TRBJ2-5, is KAGVTQTPRYLIKTRGQQVTLSCSPISGHRSVSWYQQTPGQGLQFLFEYFSETQRNKGNFPGRFSGRQFSNSRSEMNVSTLELGDSALYLCASSLGSGNEETQYFGPGTRLLVL.

The table lists this clonotype with a few counts. The chain is built from TRBV28 and TRBJ2-2; TRBD2 matches at 10 bases. This CDR3 has 18 amino acids. V gave up 1 base and J gave up 0 bases; unmatched junction bases: 5. Per the germline V gene, CDR1 is MDHEN and CDR2 is SYDVKM. This CDR3 reads CASSLLGLAGANTGELFF. The CDR3 DNA reads as TGTGCCAGCAGTTTATTAGGGCTAGCGGGAGCGAACACCGGGGAGCTGTTTTTT. Supplemented by reference TRBV28 and TRBJ2-2, the full variable domain reads DVKVTQSSRYLVKRTGEKVFLECVQDMDHENMFWYRQDPGLGLRLIYFSYDVKMKEKGDIPEGYSVSREKKERFSLILESASTNQTSMYLCASSLLGLAGANTGELFFGEGSRLTVL.

This clonotype came up a few times. The genes are TRBV20-1 and TRBJ2-3; D ambiguous. The CDR3 covers 15 residues. V shed 0 bases and J shed 3 bases, with 13 bases lying between them. Germline lookup yields CDR1 DFQATT and CDR2 SNEGSKA (reference sequence). The CDR3 protein is CSARDRAGPTDTQYF. CDR3 coding DNA: TGCAGTGCTAGAGATCGGGCCGGGCCGACAGATACGCAGTATTTT.

The CDR3 is CASSPGLAGGESSYEQYF. The DNA for the CDR3 is TGCGCCAGCAGCCCGGGACTAGCGGGGGGCGAGAGCTCCTACGAGCAGTACTTC. The genes are TRBV4-1 and TRBJ2-7; 15 nucleotides align to TRBD2. This CDR3 comprises 18 residues. Germline CDR1 MGHRA, CDR2 YSYEKL. V lost 4 bases and J lost 0; bases outside the gene matches: 7.

The V call is TRBV6-5, the J call TRBJ2-1; 13 bases map to TRBD2. V lost 0 bases to trimming and J lost 8 bases; unmatched junction nucleotides: 13. Germline lookup yields CDR1 MNHEY and CDR2 SVGAGI. This CDR3 is 19 amino acids long. This chain's CDR3 is CASSYSRLTGTSGIDEQFF. CDR3 sequence (DNA): TGTGCCAGCAGTTACTCGCGATTGACCGGGACTAGCGGGATTGATGAGCAGTTCTTC.

This clonotype was detected a few times. The chain's CDR3 is CATGPNLAIGELFF. The CDR3 DNA reads TGTGCCACCGGGCCAAATCTGGCTATCGGGGAGCTGTTTTTT. The V call is TRBV15, the J call TRBJ2-2; the D is unclear. Germline V lookup: CDR1 LNHNV, CDR2 YYDKDF (reference sequence). This CDR3 comprises 14 residues. V was clipped by 8 bases and J by 7 bases, with 17 bases between them.

There are many counts of this clonotype. The chain uses TRBV5-6 and TRBJ2-5; 15 bases fit TRBD2. CDR3 size: 16 residues. The V gene's germline CDR1 is SGHDT and CDR2 YYEEEE. V was pared by 3 bases and J by 5 bases, with 5 bases of the junction left unmatched. CDR3 bases: TGTGCCAGCAGCTCCGGACTAGCGGGAGGGCCGGAGACCCAGTACTTC. Protein product: CASSSGLAGGPETQYF.

The count of this clonotype is one. V usage is TRBV29-1 and J usage is TRBJ2-7, with 9 bases lining up with TRBD1. V shed 7 bases, J shed 0 bases, and the junction held 10 bases outside the gene matches. CDR3 length: 15 amino acids. Germline loops: CDR1 SQVTM, CDR2 ANQGSEA. The chain's CDR3 is CSGTFGTGTSYEQYF. The CDR3 region has the DNA TGCAGCGGGACTTTCGGGACAGGGACCTCCTACGAGCAGTACTTC.

CDR3 in DNA: TGTGCCAGCAGGGACGGGTTTCTCCACTTT. Residues: CASRDGFLHF. The genes are TRBV25-1 and TRBJ1-6; D unresolved. The V end was cut by 6 bases, the J end by 16 bases, with 10 bases between. CDR3 length: 10 residues. Looked up from germline, CDR1 is MGHDK and CDR2 is SYGVNS.

This chain joins TRBV7-6 and TRBJ2-7, with TRBD2 as a possible D gene (5 bases). The CDR3 has 18 amino acids. V lost 2 bases, J lost 3 bases, and 23 bases lay in between. In germline, CDR1 is SGHVS, CDR2 FNYEAQ. CDR3 residues: CASSLLEVVGPGVYEQYF. The CDR3 coding sequence is TGTGCCAGCAGCTTATTGGAGGTGGTGGGCCCTGGGGTCTACGAGCAGTACTTC.

This clonotype was counted only a few times. V is TRBV11-2 and J is TRBJ2-7; TRBD1 agrees at 9 bases. Trimming cost V 0 bases and J 7 bases; bases outside gene matches: 1. The CDR3 spans 13 residues. Germline V gives CDR1 SGHAT, CDR2 FQNNGV. CDR3 in amino acids: CASSLEDRGEQYF. In DNA, the CDR3 is TGTGCCAGCAGCTTAGAGGACAGGGGTGAGCAGTACTTC.